The subject of this entry is one T cell receptor beta chain. Its antigen is as yet unknown. The data were obtained in a study of blood T cells in healthy people across ages. Study information: About one barcoded TCR beta cDNA was captured per two T cells.

Findings and caveats of the study: Naive T cell percentage showed a strong correlation with the diversity of TCR beta. Calculation of diversity from one million T cells yielded estimates considered to be underestimates. Diversity was higher, and naive CD4+ cells more numerous, in long-lived donors than in aged donors.

This CDR3 is 17 amino acids long. The V gene lost 2 bases and the J gene lost 0 bases, with 16 bases spanning the gap. In germline, CDR1 is KGHSH, CDR2 LQKENI. A J-beta primer mix and a sample-barcoded 5' primer were used in a second PCR of roughly 6 to 11 cycles. From the 5' RACE reads, TCRdb called clonotypes with MiXCR, one entry per CDR3 protein. This sample has around 1,100,000 distinct CDR3 sequences; around two fifths occur once, and the top ten carry under 15%. The receptor's source is a man between 18 and 35 years old in good health. Sequencing was performed on blood. The gene calls are TRBV18 and TRBJ1-1, with a weak D call TRBD1 (6 bases). The CDR3 spells CASSPVQGGEVNTEAFF. CDR3 DNA: TGTGCCAGCTCACCAGTACAGGGAGGAGAAGTGAACACTGAAGCTTTCTTT.